This record looks at one TCR beta chain sequence and its context. Antigen: not known. The PCR used 60 Vbeta and 13 Jbeta primers. Sequenced by immunoSEQ multiplex PCR; TCRdb stores in-frame clones only, minus some. The sample lists 50,000 to 70,000 clones; 65% to 85% were seen once. The data derive from a study of cytomegalovirus exposure and HLA in healthy donors. Overall study context: Drawn from HLA-typed donors, 65 million to 100 million unique TCRs were held in an early data release.

The CDR3 runs to 18 residues. The trim removed 4 bases at V and 0 bases at J, leaving 11 bases unmatched. From germline, CDR1 is MGHRA and CDR2 YSYEKL. General study findings and limits: A later examination showed that TCR association rates differed by HLA locus, with DRB1 most and HLA-C fewest.

This clonotype was obtained from a male donor in good health and CMV-seronegative. The sequencing input was PBMCs. The chain couples TRBV4-1 to TRBJ1-2; 10 bases line up with TRBD1. CDR3 protein: CASSPPSDRGATNYGYTF. The CDR3 coding sequence is TGCGCCAGCAGCCCCCCGTCGGACAGGGGGGCAACTAACTATGGCTACACCTTC.